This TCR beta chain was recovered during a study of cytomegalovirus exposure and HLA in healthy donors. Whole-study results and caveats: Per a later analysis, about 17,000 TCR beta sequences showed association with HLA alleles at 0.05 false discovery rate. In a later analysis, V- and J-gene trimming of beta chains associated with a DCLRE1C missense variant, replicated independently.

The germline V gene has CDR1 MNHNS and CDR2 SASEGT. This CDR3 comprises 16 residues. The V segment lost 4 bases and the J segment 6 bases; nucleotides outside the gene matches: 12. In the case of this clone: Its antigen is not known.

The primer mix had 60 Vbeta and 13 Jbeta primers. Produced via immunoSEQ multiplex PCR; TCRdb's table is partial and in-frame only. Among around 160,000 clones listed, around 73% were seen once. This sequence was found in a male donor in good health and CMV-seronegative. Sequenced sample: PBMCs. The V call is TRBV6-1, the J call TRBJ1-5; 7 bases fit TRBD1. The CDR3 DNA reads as TGTGCCAGCAGTGGACTTGGAGGGGGCGGTGGTCAGCCCCAGCATTTT. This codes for CASSGLGGGGGQPQHF.